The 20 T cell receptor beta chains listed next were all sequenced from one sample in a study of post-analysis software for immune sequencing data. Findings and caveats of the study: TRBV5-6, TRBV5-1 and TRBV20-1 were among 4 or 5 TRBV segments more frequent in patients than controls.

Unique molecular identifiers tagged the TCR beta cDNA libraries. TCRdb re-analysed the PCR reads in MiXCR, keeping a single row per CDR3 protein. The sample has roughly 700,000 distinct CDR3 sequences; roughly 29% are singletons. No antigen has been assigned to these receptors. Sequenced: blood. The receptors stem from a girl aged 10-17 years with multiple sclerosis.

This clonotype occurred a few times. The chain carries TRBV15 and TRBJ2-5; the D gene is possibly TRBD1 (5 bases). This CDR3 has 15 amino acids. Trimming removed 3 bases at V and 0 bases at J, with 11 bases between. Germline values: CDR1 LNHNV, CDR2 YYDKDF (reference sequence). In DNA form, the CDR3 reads TGTGCCACCAGCAGCGTTAGGGGCAACCAAGAGACCCAGTACTTC. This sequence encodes CATSSVRGNQETQYF.

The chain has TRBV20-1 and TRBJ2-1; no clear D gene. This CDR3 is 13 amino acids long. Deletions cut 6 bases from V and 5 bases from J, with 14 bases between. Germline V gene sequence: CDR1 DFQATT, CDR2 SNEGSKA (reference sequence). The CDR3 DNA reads TGCAGTGCACTGCCCAGGCCCCACAATGAGCAGTTCTTC. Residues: CSALPRPHNEQFF.

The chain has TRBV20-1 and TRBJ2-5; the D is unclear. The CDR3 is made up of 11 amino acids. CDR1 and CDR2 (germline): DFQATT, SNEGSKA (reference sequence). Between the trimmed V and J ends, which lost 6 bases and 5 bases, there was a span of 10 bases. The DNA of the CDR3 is TGCAGTGCCGAAAATAGCGAGACCCAGTACTTC. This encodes CSAENSETQYF.

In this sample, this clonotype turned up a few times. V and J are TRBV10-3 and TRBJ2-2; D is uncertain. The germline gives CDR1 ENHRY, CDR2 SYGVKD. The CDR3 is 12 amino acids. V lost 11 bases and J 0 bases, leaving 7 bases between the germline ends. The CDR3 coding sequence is TGTGCCGCAGGACCGAACACCGGGGAGCTGTTTTTT. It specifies CAAGPNTGELFF.

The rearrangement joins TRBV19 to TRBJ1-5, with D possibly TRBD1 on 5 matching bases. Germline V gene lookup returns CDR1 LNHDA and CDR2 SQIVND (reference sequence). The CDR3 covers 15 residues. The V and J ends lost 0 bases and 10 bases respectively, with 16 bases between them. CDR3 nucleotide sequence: TGTGCCAGTAGTATAGATGGGGCAGGGACGAGACCCCAGCATTTT. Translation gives CASSIDGAGTRPQHF.

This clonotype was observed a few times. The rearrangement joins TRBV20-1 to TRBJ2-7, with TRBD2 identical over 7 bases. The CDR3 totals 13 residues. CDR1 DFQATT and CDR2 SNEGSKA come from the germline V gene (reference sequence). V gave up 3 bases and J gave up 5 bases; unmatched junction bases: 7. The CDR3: CSASGGSRDEQYF. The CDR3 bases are TGCAGTGCTAGTGGCGGGAGTCGGGACGAGCAGTACTTC.

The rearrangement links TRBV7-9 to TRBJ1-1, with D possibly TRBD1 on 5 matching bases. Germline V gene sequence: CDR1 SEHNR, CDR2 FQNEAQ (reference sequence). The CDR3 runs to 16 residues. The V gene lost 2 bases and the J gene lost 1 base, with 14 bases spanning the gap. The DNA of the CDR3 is TGTGCCAGCAGCTTAATGTCCGGGGCAGCGAACACTGAAGCTTTCTTT. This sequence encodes CASSLMSGAANTEAFF.

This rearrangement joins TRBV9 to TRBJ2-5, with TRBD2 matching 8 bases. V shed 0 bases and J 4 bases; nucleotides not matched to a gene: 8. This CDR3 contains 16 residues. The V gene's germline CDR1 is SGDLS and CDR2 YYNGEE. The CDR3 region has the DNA TGTGCCAGCAGCGTAGCGGGGGGGGTCGGAGGAGAGACCCAGTACTTC. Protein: CASSVAGGVGGETQYF.

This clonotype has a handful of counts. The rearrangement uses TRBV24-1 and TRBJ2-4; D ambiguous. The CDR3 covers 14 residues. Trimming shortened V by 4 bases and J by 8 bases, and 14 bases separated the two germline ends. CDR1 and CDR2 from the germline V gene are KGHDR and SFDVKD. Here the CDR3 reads CATSEPDKSDIQYF. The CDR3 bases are TGTGCCACCAGTGAACCCGACAAATCTGACATTCAGTACTTC.

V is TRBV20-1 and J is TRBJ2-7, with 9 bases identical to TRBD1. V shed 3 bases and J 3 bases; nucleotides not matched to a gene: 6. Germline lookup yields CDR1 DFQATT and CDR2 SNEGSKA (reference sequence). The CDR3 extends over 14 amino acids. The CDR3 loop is CSASPGQGYYEQYF. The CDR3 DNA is TGCAGTGCTAGTCCCGGACAGGGGTACTACGAGCAGTACTTC.

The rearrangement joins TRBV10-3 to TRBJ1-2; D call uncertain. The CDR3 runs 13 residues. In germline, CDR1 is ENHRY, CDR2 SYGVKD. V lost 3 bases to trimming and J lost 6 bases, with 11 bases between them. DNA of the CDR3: TGTGCCATCAGTGATATACGGATACATGGCTACACCTTC. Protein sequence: CAISDIRIHGYTF.

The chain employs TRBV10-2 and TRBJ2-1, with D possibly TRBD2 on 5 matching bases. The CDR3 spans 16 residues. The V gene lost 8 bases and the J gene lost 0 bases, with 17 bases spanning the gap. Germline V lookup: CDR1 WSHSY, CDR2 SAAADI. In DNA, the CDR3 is TGCGCCAGCTCGGACGAGGCTAGCAGCTCCTACAATGAGCAGTTCTTC. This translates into CASSDEASSSYNEQFF.

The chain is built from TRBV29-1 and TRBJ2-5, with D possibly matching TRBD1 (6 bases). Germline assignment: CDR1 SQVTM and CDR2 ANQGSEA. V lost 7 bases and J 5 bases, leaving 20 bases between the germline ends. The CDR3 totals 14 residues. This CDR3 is CSGSRDIKRETQYF. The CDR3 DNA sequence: TGCAGCGGCAGCAGGGACATCAAGAGGGAGACCCAGTACTTC.

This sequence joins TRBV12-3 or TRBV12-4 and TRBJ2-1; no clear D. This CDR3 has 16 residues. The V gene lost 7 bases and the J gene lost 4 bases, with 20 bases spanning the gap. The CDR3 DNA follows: TGTGCCAGCAACCCTGAACGAGCTTTCGCTTACAATGAGCAGTTCTTC. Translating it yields CASNPERAFAYNEQFF.

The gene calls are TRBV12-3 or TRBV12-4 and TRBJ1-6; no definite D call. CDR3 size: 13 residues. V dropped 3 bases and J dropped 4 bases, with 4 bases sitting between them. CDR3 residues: CASSLTYNSPLHF. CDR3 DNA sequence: TGTGCCAGCAGTTTGACATATAATTCACCCCTCCACTTT.

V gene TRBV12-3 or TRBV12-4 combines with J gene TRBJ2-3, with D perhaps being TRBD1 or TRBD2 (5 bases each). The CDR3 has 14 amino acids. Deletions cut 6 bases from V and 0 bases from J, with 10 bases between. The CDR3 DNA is TGTGCCAGCAGGGGGACCGTGAGCACAGATACGCAGTATTTT. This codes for CASRGTVSTDTQYF.

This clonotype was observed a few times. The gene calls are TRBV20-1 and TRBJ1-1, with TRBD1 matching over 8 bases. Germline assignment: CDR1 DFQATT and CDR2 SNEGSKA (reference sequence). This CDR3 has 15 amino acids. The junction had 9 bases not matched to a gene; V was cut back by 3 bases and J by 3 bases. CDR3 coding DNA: TGCAGTGCTAGTGGCCAGGGGGCAAGGGACACTGAAGCTTTCTTT. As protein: CSASGQGARDTEAFF.

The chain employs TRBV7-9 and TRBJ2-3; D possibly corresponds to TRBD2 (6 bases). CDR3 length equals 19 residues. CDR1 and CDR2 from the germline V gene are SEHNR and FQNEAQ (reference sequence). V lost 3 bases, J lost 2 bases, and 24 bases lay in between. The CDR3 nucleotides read TGTGCCAGCAGCTTTAACCTCGGAGGGGAAATGGGGGACACAGATACGCAGTATTTT. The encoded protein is CASSFNLGGEMGDTDTQYF.

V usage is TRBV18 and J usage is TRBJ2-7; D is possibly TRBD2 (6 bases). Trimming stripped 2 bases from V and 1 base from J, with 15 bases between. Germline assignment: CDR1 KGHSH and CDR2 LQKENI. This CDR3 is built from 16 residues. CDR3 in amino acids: CASSPGFAGRSYEQYF. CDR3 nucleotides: TGTGCCAGCTCACCAGGTTTCGCGGGAAGGTCCTACGAGCAGTACTTC. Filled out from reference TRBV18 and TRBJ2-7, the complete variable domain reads NAGVMQNPRHLVRRRGQEARLRCSPMKGHSHVYWYRQLPEEGLKFMVYLQKENIIDESGMPKERFSAEFPKEGPSILRIQQVVRGDSAAYFCASSPGFAGRSYEQYFGPGTRLTVT.

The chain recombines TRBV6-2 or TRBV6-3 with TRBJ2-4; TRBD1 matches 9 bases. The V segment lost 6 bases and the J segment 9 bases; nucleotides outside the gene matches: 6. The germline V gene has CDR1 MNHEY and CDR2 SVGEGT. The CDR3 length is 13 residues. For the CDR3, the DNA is TGTGCCAGCAGACAGGGGGCGTCCACCATTCAGTACTTC. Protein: CASRQGASTIQYF.